This is a list of T cell receptor beta chains from one sample in a study of T cell repertoires in ileal Crohn's disease. Only in-frame clones appear in the TCRdb table, and some are missing; sequencing was by immunoSEQ multiplex PCR. This table holds about 3,800 clones, about 80% found once. Specimen: ileal tissue. All receptors come from an adult with Crohn's disease. Both conserved end residues are trimmed from each CDR3. Each record gives: clone size, D gene, CDR3 length, V gene, J gene, CDR3 protein. The D gene is left open where the match is weak. Clone size appears in some rows only: once, few, many, or a class for an expanded clone.

size: NA; D: TRBD1; length: 14; V: TRBV10-3; J: TRBJ2-3; CDR3: AISGIPGQGADTQY
size: NA; D: NA; length: 16; V: TRBV10-3; J: TRBJ2-6; CDR3: AISDWGRSNSGANVLT
size: NA; D: TRBD2; length: 13; V: TRBV10-3; J: TRBJ2-7; CDR3: AISESLAGGNEQY
size: NA; D: NA; length: 11; V: TRBV10-3; J: TRBJ1-5; CDR3: AITGQLNQPQH
size: NA; D: NA; length: 8; V: TRBV30; J: TRBJ1-1; CDR3: AWSDTSYF
size: NA; D: NA; length: 11; V: TRBV6-5; J: TRBJ1-2; CDR3: ASSYTVNYGYT
size: NA; D: NA; length: 11; V: TRBV5-1; J: TRBJ2-7; CDR3: ASSPSTGYEQY
size: NA; D: TRBD2; length: 13; V: TRBV6-1; J: TRBJ2-5; CDR3: ASGGLAGGEETQY
size: NA; D: NA; length: 9; V: TRBV6-5; J: TRBJ1-2; CDR3: ASRTDYGYT
size: NA; D: NA; length: 11; V: TRBV6-1; J: TRBJ2-1; CDR3: ASRDGAYNEQF
size: NA; D: TRBD1; length: 13; V: TRBV28; J: TRBJ1-6; CDR3: ASSLRGGQGSPLH
size: NA; D: TRBD2; length: 13; V: TRBV29-1; J: TRBJ2-3; CDR3: SVEPLAGEGDTQY
size: NA; D: TRBD1; length: 14; V: TRBV10-2; J: TRBJ2-5; CDR3: ASSLGTGGSFETQY
size: NA; D: NA; length: 13; V: TRBV9; J: TRBJ2-7; CDR3: ASSPSGEITYEQY
size: NA; D: NA; length: 15; V: TRBV7-2; J: TRBJ2-1; CDR3: ASSRGGTPPVPIEQF
size: NA; D: NA; length: 12; V: TRBV4-2; J: TRBJ1-5; CDR3: ASSHGVGHQPQH
size: NA; D: NA; length: 12; V: TRBV5-8; J: TRBJ2-3; CDR3: ASSLDPSTDTQY
size: NA; D: NA; length: 12; V: TRBV18; J: TRBJ1-5; CDR3: ASSPDRNNQPQH
size: NA; D: NA; length: 13; V: TRBV15; J: TRBJ2-3; CDR3: ATSRAGLSTDTQY
size: NA; D: NA; length: 13; V: TRBV6-4; J: TRBJ2-7; CDR3: ASSDILDGEYEQY
size: NA; D: TRBD1; length: 13; V: TRBV28; J: TRBJ1-1; CDR3: ASSLWGTGQGEAF
size: NA; D: TRBD2; length: 14; V: TRBV7-9; J: TRBJ2-1; CDR3: ASSTLAGGPYNEQF
size: NA; D: TRBD2; length: 13; V: TRBV6-4; J: TRBJ2-3; CDR3: ASSGIAGGPDTQY
size: NA; D: NA; length: 12; V: TRBV27; J: TRBJ1-1; CDR3: ASSFGVMNTEAF
size: once; D: TRBD1; length: 12; V: TRBV2; J: TRBJ1-5; CDR3: ASSGQGIYQPQH
size: NA; D: NA; length: 13; V: TRBV19; J: TRBJ1-5; CDR3: ASLPTENSNQPQH
size: NA; D: TRBD1; length: 12; V: TRBV19; J: TRBJ2-7; CDR3: ASSPDRATYEQY
size: NA; D: TRBD1; length: 10; V: TRBV2; J: TRBJ2-2; CDR3: AGTGDTGELF
size: NA; D: TRBD2; length: 14; V: TRBV19; J: TRBJ2-7; CDR3: ASSPQLAGGPYEQY
size: NA; D: TRBD2; length: 10; V: TRBV5-6; J: TRBJ2-3; CDR3: ASSPGTSTQY
size: NA; D: NA; length: 13; V: TRBV11-3; J: TRBJ2-1; CDR3: ASSLERRSFDEQF
size: NA; D: NA; length: 17; V: TRBV7-2; J: TRBJ2-1; CDR3: ASSLFLKGEGHSYNEQF
size: NA; D: TRBD2; length: 15; V: TRBV29-1; J: TRBJ2-1; CDR3: SVPEMTSGRAINEQF
size: NA; D: NA; length: 17; V: TRBV19; J: TRBJ1-5; CDR3: ASSSRLTGTAYSNQPQH
size: NA; D: NA; length: 13; V: TRBV11-2; J: TRBJ1-6; CDR3: ASSLAHTGNSPLH